These T cell receptor beta chains were read from a single sample in a study of blood T cell repertoires in COVID-19. Here immunoSEQ multiplex PCR was the method, and the copy in TCRdb shows in-frame clones only, minus some. The sample lists tens of thousands of clones; 79% were seen once. The specimen was peripheral blood. These receptors all come from a human donor in a cohort sampled during active COVID-19. CDR3s include the opening cysteine and the closing phenylalanine or tryptophan. D genes are given only for firm matches. Clone size appears in some rows only: once, few, many, or a class for an expanded clone.

TRBJ2-5,TRBD2,TRBV19,few,TGTGCCAGTAGTAGGCTAGCGGAAGAGACCCAGTACTTC,CASSRLAEETQYF
TRBJ2-3,TRBD1,TRBV19,once,TGTGCCAGTAGTACCGGGACAGGGAACACAGATACGCAGTATTTT,CASSTGTGNTDTQYF
TRBJ2-5,TRBD2,TRBV10-3,.,TGTGCCATCAGTGCCGGCGGGCGGGAGGTAGTCGCTGGGGAGACCCAGTACTTC,CAISAGGREVVAGETQYF
TRBJ2-3,.,TRBV6-5,.,TGTGCCAGCAGTTACGGGGGCGGGAGTACAGATACGCAGTATTTT,CASSYGGGSTDTQYF
TRBJ2-7,TRBD2,TRBV18,few,TGTGCCAGCTCACCGGGGGAGGGGAAGTACTTC,CASSPGEGKYF
TRBJ1-5,.,TRBV9,.,TGTGCCAGTAGCGCGGGGAACGAGCCCCAGCATTTT,CASSAGNEPQHF
TRBJ2-4,.,TRBV18,.,TGTGCCAGCTCACGTTTCGAGGGTCCTTTAAACATTCAGTACTTC,CASSRFEGPLNIQYF
TRBJ2-7,TRBD1,TRBV7-2,.,TGTGCCAGCAGCTTAGCGCGACAGGGCTACGAGCAGTACTTC,CASSLARQGYEQYF
TRBJ2-7,TRBD1,TRBV7-8,few,TGTGCCAGCAGCGGTGCCGGGACAGCCTCCTACGAGCAGTACTTC,CASSGAGTASYEQYF
TRBJ2-5,.,TRBV9,.,TGTGCCAGCAGCCGGAGCGGGCGGGAGACCCAGTACTTC,CASSRSGRETQYF
TRBJ2-3,TRBD2,TRBV2,.,TGTGCCAGCAGTATTGAGCGGGAGTTGGATACGCAGTATTTT,CASSIERELDTQYF
TRBJ2-3,.,TRBV11-2,.,TGTGCCAGCAGCTTTGGCGGAGGGAGCACAGATACGCAGTATTTT,CASSFGGGSTDTQYF
TRBJ2-1,TRBD2,TRBV4-3,.,TGCGCCAGCAGCCAAGAAGGAGCGGGAGTGAAGGGTGAGCAGTTCTTC,CASSQEGAGVKGEQFF
TRBJ2-5,.,TRBV29-1,.,TGCAGCGTTGAAAGAGGGGAGACCCAGTACTTC,CSVERGETQYF
TRBJ2-7,TRBD2,TRBV7-6,once,TGTGCCAGCAGCTTAGCGTCTACTAGCGGGACCTACGAGCAGTACTTC,CASSLASTSGTYEQYF
TRBJ1-2,.,TRBV12-3/TRBV12-4,.,TGTGCCAGCAGTTTAGCCCAGGGTCGTGGCTACACCTTC,CASSLAQGRGYTF
TRBJ2-7,.,TRBV11-2,.,TGTGCCAGCAGCCTCGACTGGAGAAGTGGCGAGCAGTACTTC,CASSLDWRSGEQYF
TRBJ2-3,TRBD2,TRBV5-1,.,TGCGCCAGCAGCTTGCAGCCGAGCGGGACTAGCACAGATACGCAGTATTTT,CASSLQPSGTSTDTQYF
TRBJ2-1,TRBD2,TRBV25-1,.,TGTGCCAGCAGCGCCGGGGGGTTCCCACCCAATGAGCAGTTCTTC,CASSAGGFPPNEQFF
TRBJ2-7,TRBD2,TRBV7-2,.,TGTGCCAGCAGCTTATGGGCTAGCGGGAGTTACGAGCAGTACTTC,CASSLWASGSYEQYF
TRBJ2-2,TRBD1,TRBV5-6,few,TGTGCCAGCAGCTGGGACAGGGGGCGAACCGGGGAGCTGTTTTTT,CASSWDRGRTGELFF
TRBJ2-5,TRBD2,TRBV7-9,.,TGTGCCAGCAGCCCAGGACTAGCGGGAGGCTACCAAGAGACCCAGTACTTC,CASSPGLAGGYQETQYF
TRBJ1-6,.,TRBV5-1,.,TGCGCCAGCAGCTTAGGGGGTAAAAATTCACCCCTCCACTTT,CASSLGGKNSPLHF
TRBJ2-2,TRBD2,TRBV15,.,TGTGCCACCACGAGCGGGAGAGGGACCGGGGAGCTGTTTTTT,CATTSGRGTGELFF
TRBJ2-2,.,TRBV3-1/TRBV3-2,.,TGTGCCAGCAGCCAAGTATTGACAAGGGGCCTAAAACGGGAGCTGTTTTTT,CASSQVLTRGLKRELFF
TRBJ2-7,.,TRBV7-9,once,TGTGCCAGCAGCTTATCAGGGAATGAGCAGTACTTC,CASSLSGNEQYF
TRBJ2-3,.,TRBV19,.,TGTGCCAGTAGCGGAGCGCCTCCGAGAGATACGCAGTATTTT,CASSGAPPRDTQYF
TRBJ2-1,.,TRBV6-4,.,TGTGCCAGCAGTGACGGTGAAGCGGGCTCCTACAATGAGCAGTTCTTC,CASSDGEAGSYNEQFF
TRBJ2-3,.,TRBV24-1,.,TGTGCCACCAGTGATTTAACGGGAGCCACAGATACGCAGTATTTT,CATSDLTGATDTQYF
TRBJ2-1,TRBD2,TRBV2,.,TGTGCCAGCAGTGAGTTAGATAGCGGGACTGAGCAGTTCTTC,CASSELDSGTEQFF
TRBJ1-1,.,TRBV11-3,.,TGTGCCAGCAGCTTAGATTCGACTGGGAACACTGAAGCTTTCTTT,CASSLDSTGNTEAFF
TRBJ2-5,.,TRBV6-5,.,TGTGCCAGCGGTAAGACCGGAGAAGGAGAGACCCAGTACTTC,CASGKTGEGETQYF
TRBJ2-7,.,TRBV14,few,TGTGCCAGCAGCCAAGATCAAGAGATCCACGAGCAGTACTTC,CASSQDQEIHEQYF
TRBJ2-5,.,TRBV7-2,once,TGTGCCAGCAGCCAGGGACTTGATAAAGAGACCCAGTACTTC,CASSQGLDKETQYF
TRBJ2-1,.,TRBV29-1,.,TGCAGCGTTGTAGCAGAATCAACCTCCTACAATGAGCAGTTCTTC,CSVVAESTSYNEQFF
TRBJ2-3,TRBD2,TRBV5-1,.,TGCGCCAGCAGCCTATGGACTAGCGGGAGTATAGATACGCAGTATTTT,CASSLWTSGSIDTQYF
TRBJ2-3,.,TRBV15,.,TGTGCCACCAGCCCCCCGGGTGGTGGAGAGGATACGCAGTATTTT,CATSPPGGGEDTQYF
TRBJ1-3,TRBD1,TRBV18,.,TGTGCCAGCTCACCGCGTTCGAGGGGGCTCAGCTCTGGAAACACCATATATTTT,CASSPRSRGLSSGNTIYF
TRBJ2-7,.,TRBV11-2,once,TGTGCCAGCTCCTCCCCCCCCAGGATTTACGAGCAGTACTTC,CASSSPPRIYEQYF
TRBJ2-1,.,TRBV7-7,.,TGTGCTAGCAGCTTAGGGTCGAGGAGCTACAATGAGCAGTTCTTC,CASSLGSRSYNEQFF
TRBJ2-1,.,TRBV18,.,TGTGCCAGCTCACGAAGAGTGGGGCAGGACAATGAGCAGTTCTTC,CASSRRVGQDNEQFF
TRBJ2-2,.,TRBV4-1,.,TGCGCCAGCAGCCTCCCTGTTATGAGACAGAGGAACACCGGGGAGCTGTTTTTT,CASSLPVMRQRNTGELFF
TRBJ2-7,.,TRBV25-1,.,TGTGCCAGCAGCCACAACTACTTGGAGCAGTACTTC,CASSHNYLEQYF
TRBJ2-3,TRBD2,TRBV7-8,.,TGTGCCAGCAGCCAACATTACGTTACTAGCGGGAGATTCACAGATACGCAGTATTTT,CASSQHYVTSGRFTDTQYF
TRBJ1-2,TRBD1,TRBV19,.,TGTGCCAGTAGTTTTGGACAGGGCCTGGGAAATGGCTACACCTTC,CASSFGQGLGNGYTF
TRBJ1-4,.,TRBV7-2,.,TGTGCCAGCAGCTTGGGACAAGGCCAGGGAAAACTGTTTTTT,CASSLGQGQGKLFF
TRBJ2-5,.,TRBV15,.,TGTGCCACCAGCAGAGTTGGAGGGAGCTCGGAGACCCAGTACTTC,CATSRVGGSSETQYF
TRBJ1-1,TRBD1,TRBV18,once,TGTGCCAGCTCACCAGATTCTGGGACAGGGATTAACACTGAAGCTTTCTTT,CASSPDSGTGINTEAFF
TRBJ1-2,TRBD1,TRBV15,many,TGTGCCACCAGCACCGATCCACAGGGGCTAGGCTACACCTTC,CATSTDPQGLGYTF
TRBJ1-2,.,TRBV5-6,once,TGTGCCAGCAGCTTCGATGACAGGTGGGATGGCTACACCTTC,CASSFDDRWDGYTF
TRBJ2-1,TRBD2,TRBV20-1,.,TGCAGTGCTAGTCGGGCTAGCGGGAATTCCTACAATGAGCAGTTCTTC,CSASRASGNSYNEQFF
TRBJ2-1,TRBD1,TRBV3-1/TRBV3-2,few,TGTGCCAGCAGCCAAGCCGGGACAGACAATGAGCAGTTCTTC,CASSQAGTDNEQFF
TRBJ2-7,.,TRBV6-5,.,TGTGCCAGCAGTTATCGTCTAGGAGGTTCCTACGAGCAGTACTTC,CASSYRLGGSYEQYF
TRBJ2-7,TRBD1,TRBV24-1,.,TGTGCCACCAGTGATCCGGGACAGGGCACCTACGAGCAGTACTTC,CATSDPGQGTYEQYF
TRBJ2-2,TRBD2,TRBV4-1,.,TGCGCCAGCAGCCAAGGGGGTAGCGGGAGAGGCACCGGGGAGCTGTTTTTT,CASSQGGSGRGTGELFF
TRBJ2-2,TRBD2,TRBV5-4,.,TGTGCCAGCAGCCCCGGACTAGTGGGCGGGGAGCTGTTTTTT,CASSPGLVGGELFF
TRBJ2-4,.,TRBV4-2,.,TGTGCCAGCAGCCAAGAGCGGCAGATAGACATTCAGTACTTC,CASSQERQIDIQYF
TRBJ2-2,.,TRBV28,.,TGTGCCAGCAGTTTGCCCGACATCACCGGGGAGCTGTTTTTT,CASSLPDITGELFF
TRBJ2-1,TRBD2,TRBV6-2/TRBV6-3,.,TGTGCCAGCAGCACCGGGACATCCGGGACTAGACAGTTCTTC,CASSTGTSGTRQFF